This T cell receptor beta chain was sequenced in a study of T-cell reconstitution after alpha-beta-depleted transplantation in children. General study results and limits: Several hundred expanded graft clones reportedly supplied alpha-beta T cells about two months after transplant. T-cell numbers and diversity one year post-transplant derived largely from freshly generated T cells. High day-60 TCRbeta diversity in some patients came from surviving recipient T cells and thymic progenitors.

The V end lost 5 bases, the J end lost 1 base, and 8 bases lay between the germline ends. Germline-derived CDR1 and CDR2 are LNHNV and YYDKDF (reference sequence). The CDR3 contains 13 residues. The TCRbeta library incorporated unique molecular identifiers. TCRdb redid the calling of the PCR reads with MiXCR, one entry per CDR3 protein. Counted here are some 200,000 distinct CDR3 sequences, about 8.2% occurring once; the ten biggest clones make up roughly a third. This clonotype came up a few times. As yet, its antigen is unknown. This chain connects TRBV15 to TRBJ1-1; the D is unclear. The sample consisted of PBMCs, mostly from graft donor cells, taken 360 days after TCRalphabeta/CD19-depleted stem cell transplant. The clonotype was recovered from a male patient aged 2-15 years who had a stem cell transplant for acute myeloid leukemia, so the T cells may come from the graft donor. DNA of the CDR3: TGTGCCACCAGCCCTGGGGAGAACACTGAAGCTTTCTTT. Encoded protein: CATSPGENTEAFF.